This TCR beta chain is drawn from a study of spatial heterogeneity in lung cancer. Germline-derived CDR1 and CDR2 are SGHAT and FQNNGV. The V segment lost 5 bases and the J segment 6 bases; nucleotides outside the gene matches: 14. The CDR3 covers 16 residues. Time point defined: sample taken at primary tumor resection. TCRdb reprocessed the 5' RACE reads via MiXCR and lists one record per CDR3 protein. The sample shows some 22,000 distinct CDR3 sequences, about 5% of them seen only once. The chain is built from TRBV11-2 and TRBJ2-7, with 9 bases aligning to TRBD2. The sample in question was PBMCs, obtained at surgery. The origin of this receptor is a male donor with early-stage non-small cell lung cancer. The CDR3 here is CASSPPRTSDVIEQYF. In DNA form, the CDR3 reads TGTGCCAGCAGCCCTCCCCGGACTAGCGATGTTATCGAGCAGTACTTC.